This is a list of T cell receptor beta chains from one sample in a study of blood T cell repertoires in COVID-19. The assay was immunoSEQ multiplex PCR, and TCRdb's table has in-frame clones only and misses some. Of around 160,000 clones listed, roughly 84% are singletons. The sample was PBMCs or T cells enriched from blood (not recorded which). The receptors shown here come from a woman in her fifties or sixties who had been exposed to COVID-19. The CDR3 runs from the conserved cysteine through the conserved F or W. The D gene is left open where the match is weak. A clone size is listed for some rows: how often the clone was seen (once, few, many), or a class if it is expanded.

V gene: TRBV5-1; D gene: NA; clone size: NA; J gene: TRBJ2-1; CDR3 DNA: TGCGCCAGCAGCCCGGGACTGTCCCACAATGAGCAGTTCTTC; CDR3 protein: CASSPGLSHNEQFF
V gene: TRBV9; D gene: NA; clone size: NA; J gene: TRBJ1-1; CDR3 DNA: TGTGCCAGCAGCTCGGGTCCTGTTACAATGAACACTGAAGCTTTCTTT; CDR3 protein: CASSSGPVTMNTEAFF
V gene: TRBV19; D gene: TRBD1; clone size: NA; J gene: TRBJ2-5; CDR3 DNA: TGTGCCAGTACCCAAACAGGGGTTGAGACCCAGTACTTC; CDR3 protein: CASTQTGVETQYF
V gene: TRBV19; D gene: NA; clone size: NA; J gene: TRBJ1-4; CDR3 DNA: TGTGCCAGTAGTATAAGGCAGGGAATAGAGGAAAAACTGTTTTTT; CDR3 protein: CASSIRQGIEEKLFF
V gene: TRBV12-5; D gene: NA; clone size: NA; J gene: TRBJ2-1; CDR3 DNA: TGTGCTAGTGCCAACCGAGGACTCTACAATGAGCAGTTCTTC; CDR3 protein: CASANRGLYNEQFF
V gene: TRBV29-1; D gene: NA; clone size: NA; J gene: TRBJ2-7; CDR3 DNA: TGCAGCGTTGATTCGCAGTACGAGCAGTACTTC; CDR3 protein: CSVDSQYEQYF
V gene: TRBV6-1; D gene: NA; clone size: NA; J gene: TRBJ1-5; CDR3 DNA: TGTGCCAGCAGTGAATACCCTGTCATTTATCAGGAAATCTATCAGCCCCAGCATTTT; CDR3 protein: CASSEYPVIYQEIYQPQHF
V gene: TRBV12-5; D gene: NA; clone size: few; J gene: TRBJ1-3; CDR3 DNA: TGTGCTAGTGACAAGAGGGCGGGAAACACCATATATTTT; CDR3 protein: CASDKRAGNTIYF
V gene: TRBV7-6; D gene: NA; clone size: NA; J gene: TRBJ2-3; CDR3 DNA: TGTGCCAGCAGCTCGCAGGGGGGCGGGGGGACAGATACGCAGTATTTT; CDR3 protein: CASSSQGGGGTDTQYF
V gene: TRBV7-2; D gene: TRBD2; clone size: NA; J gene: TRBJ2-3; CDR3 DNA: TGTGCCAGCAGCTTAGGGGGACTAGGGGCAGATACGCAGTATTTT; CDR3 protein: CASSLGGLGADTQYF
V gene: TRBV2; D gene: TRBD1; clone size: once; J gene: TRBJ1-4; CDR3 DNA: TGTGCCAGCAGCGCGGCAGGGGGGCCTAATGAAAAACTGTTTTTT; CDR3 protein: CASSAAGGPNEKLFF
V gene: TRBV15; D gene: NA; clone size: NA; J gene: TRBJ1-4; CDR3 DNA: TGTGCCACCAGCAGAGATCTGAGGAGGGAAAAACTGTTTTTT; CDR3 protein: CATSRDLRREKLFF
V gene: TRBV27; D gene: NA; clone size: once; J gene: TRBJ2-2; CDR3 DNA: TGTGCCAGCAGTCCCGTCGCCGGGGAGCTGTTTTTT; CDR3 protein: CASSPVAGELFF
V gene: TRBV20-1; D gene: TRBD1; clone size: few; J gene: TRBJ1-1; CDR3 DNA: TGCAGTGCTAGTCGCACAGGGGGTGAAGCTTTCTTT; CDR3 protein: CSASRTGGEAFF
V gene: TRBV4-1; D gene: TRBD2; clone size: NA; J gene: TRBJ2-1; CDR3 DNA: TGCGCCAGCAGCCTCCGAGGCACTAGCGGGGGTCATGAGCAGTTCTTC; CDR3 protein: CASSLRGTSGGHEQFF
V gene: TRBV7-2; D gene: NA; clone size: few; J gene: TRBJ2-3; CDR3 DNA: TGTGCCAGCAGCCCTGCGGATACGCAGTATTTT; CDR3 protein: CASSPADTQYF
V gene: TRBV6-5; D gene: NA; clone size: NA; J gene: TRBJ2-2; CDR3 DNA: TGTGCCAGCAACTTTGCGAGTTCGGGGACCGGGGAGCTGTTTTTT; CDR3 protein: CASNFASSGTGELFF
V gene: TRBV11-3; D gene: NA; clone size: NA; J gene: TRBJ2-2; CDR3 DNA: TGTGCCAGCAGCTACAGACCCACCGGGGAGCTGTTTTTT; CDR3 protein: CASSYRPTGELFF
V gene: TRBV27; D gene: NA; clone size: NA; J gene: TRBJ1-6; CDR3 DNA: TGTGCCAGCAGTTCGGAGGGGCAGGTCCATTCACCCCTCCACTTT; CDR3 protein: CASSSEGQVHSPLHF
V gene: TRBV28; D gene: TRBD2; clone size: NA; J gene: TRBJ2-3; CDR3 DNA: TGTGCCACTCGGGGGGGTATAGATACGCAGTATTTT; CDR3 protein: CATRGGIDTQYF
V gene: TRBV5-1; D gene: TRBD2; clone size: NA; J gene: TRBJ2-1; CDR3 DNA: TGCGCCAGCAGTCGACTAGCGGGGGATCCATTGCAGTTCTTC; CDR3 protein: CASSRLAGDPLQFF